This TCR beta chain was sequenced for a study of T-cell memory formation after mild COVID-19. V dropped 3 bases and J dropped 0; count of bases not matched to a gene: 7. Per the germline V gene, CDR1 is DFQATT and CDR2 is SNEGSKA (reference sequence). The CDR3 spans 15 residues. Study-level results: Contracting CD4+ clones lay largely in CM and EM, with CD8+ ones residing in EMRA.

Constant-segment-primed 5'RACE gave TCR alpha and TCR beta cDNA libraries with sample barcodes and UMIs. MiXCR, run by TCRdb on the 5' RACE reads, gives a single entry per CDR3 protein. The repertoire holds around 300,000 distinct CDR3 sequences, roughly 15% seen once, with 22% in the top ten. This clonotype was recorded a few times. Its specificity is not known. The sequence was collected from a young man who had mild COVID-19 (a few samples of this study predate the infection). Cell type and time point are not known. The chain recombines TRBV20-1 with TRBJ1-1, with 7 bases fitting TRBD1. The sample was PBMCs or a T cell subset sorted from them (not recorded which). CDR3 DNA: TGCAGTGCTAGGGGCTCAGGGACAGTGAACACTGAAGCTTTCTTT. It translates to CSARGSGTVNTEAFF.